What follows describes a single T cell receptor (beta chain). Germline-derived CDR1 and CDR2 are SGDLS and YYNGEE. With 6 bases clipped from V and 8 bases from J, the junction kept 10 bases outside the gene matches. This CDR3 comprises 14 residues. These data originate in a study of blood T cell repertoires in COVID-19. Study context: Donors in the United States, Italy and Spain gave samples during acute or convalescent COVID-19.

This table comes from immunoSEQ multiplex PCR, and its TCRdb copy is limited to in-frame clones, with some not included. The sample consists of roughly 130,000 clones, about 79% of them appearing once. The rearrangement links TRBV9 to TRBJ1-4; 7 positions agree with TRBD1. This TCR derives from a woman between 65 and 79 years old with acute or convalescent COVID-19. The material sequenced was peripheral blood. Here the CDR3 reads CASNPGGAEEKLFF. The CDR3 DNA sequence: TGTGCCAGCAATCCAGGGGGAGCTGAAGAAAAACTGTTTTTT.